This passage covers 28 T cell receptor beta chains from one sample sequenced in a study of blood T cell repertoires in COVID-19. Method: immunoSEQ multiplex PCR; TCRdb's copy keeps in-frame clones and lacks some. Of a few hundred thousand clones in the sample, over 80% are singletons; the top ten hold around 9.6%. The sequencing sample was made of peripheral blood. Receptors were obtained from a woman between 65 and 79 years old with COVID-19, enrolled during active disease.

With regard to this clone: One end of the junction is discordant with germline, which a read error may explain. The CDR3 reads CASSLRASGIYEQYF. The CDR3 nucleotides are TGTGCTAGCAGCTTAAGGGCTAGCGGGATTTACGAGCAGTACTTC. This chain connects TRBV7-7 to TRBJ2-7, with TRBD2 matching 9 bases. The CDR3 sequence is 15 residues long. Germline CDR1 reads SSHAT; CDR2 reads FNYEAQ (reference sequence). The entire variable domain, with the rest obtained from reference TRBV7-7 and TRBJ2-7, is as follows: GAGVSQSPRYKVTKRGQDVTLRCDPISSHATLYWYQQALGQGPEFLTYFNYEAQPDKSGLPSDRFSAERPEGSISTLTIQRTEQRDSAMYRCASSLRASGIYEQYFGPGTRLTVT.

The chain employs TRBV15 and TRBJ1-6; no reliable D call. Trimming took 3 bases from V and 10 from J, leaving 10 bases between them. Germline lookup yields CDR1 LNHNV and CDR2 YYDKDF (reference sequence). The CDR3 is 13 residues long. Here the CDR3 DNA reads TGTGCCACCAGCAGGGCCGCGGGATCACCCCTCCACTTT. Translation gives CATSRAAGSPLHF.

The chain combines TRBV9 with TRBJ1-3, with 8 positions matching TRBD1. CDR1 is SGDLS, CDR2 YYNGEE, per germline. CDR3 size: 20 residues. V trimming: 0 bases; J trimming: 0 bases; junction bases outside the gene matches: 14. CDR3 DNA: TGTGCCAGCAGCGTAGTTCCGGGACAGGTGGGAAAGAGCTCTGGAAACACCATATATTTT. Amino acids: CASSVVPGQVGKSSGNTIYF.

The J gene is TRBJ1-2, the V gene TRBV30; 7 bases map to TRBD1. With V trimmed by 3 bases and J by 3 bases, 7 bases remained unmatched. The CDR3 covers 14 residues. The germline V gene encodes CDR1 GTSNPN and CDR2 SVGIG (reference sequence). The CDR3 reads CAWRKTGYDYGYTF. Written as DNA, the CDR3 is TGTGCCTGGAGGAAGACAGGGTATGACTATGGCTACACCTTC.

This clone came up a few times. V usage is TRBV5-1 and J usage is TRBJ2-2; a weak D match, TRBD1 (5 bases). V lost 0 bases to trimming and J lost 0 bases, with 12 bases between them. Germline V gives CDR1 SGHRS, CDR2 YFSETQ. The CDR3 loop spans 17 amino acids. The CDR3 region has the DNA TGCGCCAGCAGCTTGGCTGTCGCAGGGTCGAACACCGGGGAGCTGTTTTTT. The encoded protein is CASSLAVAGSNTGELFF.

V and J are TRBV28 and TRBJ2-2, with TRBD2 identical over 7 bases. Trimming removed 3 bases from V and 2 bases from J; junction bases left unmatched: 3. The CDR3 totals 15 residues. Germline V lookup: CDR1 MDHEN, CDR2 SYDVKM. CDR3 DNA: TGTGCCAGCAGTTTCCCGGGACTAAACACCGGGGAGCTGTTTTTT. Its translation is CASSFPGLNTGELFF.

The CDR3 nucleotides are TGTGCCAGCAGTTACTCGGTTCTAGCTTTGGCAGATACGCAGTATTTT. Translating it yields CASSYSVLALADTQYF. The J gene is TRBJ2-3, the V gene TRBV6-5; D perhaps matches TRBD2 (5 bases). Germline V CDR1 and CDR2: MNHEY, SVGAGI. Trimming stripped 0 bases from V and 4 bases from J, with 14 bases between. CDR3 length equals 16 residues.

The V call is TRBV6-6, the J call TRBJ1-4; D is possibly TRBD1 (5 bases). Germline-derived CDR1 and CDR2 are MNHNY and SVGAGI (reference sequence). The V and J ends lost 6 bases and 5 bases respectively, with 16 bases between them. The CDR3 has 15 amino acids. This CDR3 reads CASRTPQGGNEKLFF. CDR3 nucleotides: TGTGCCAGCAGGACCCCCCAGGGAGGGAATGAAAAACTGTTTTTT.

DNA for the CDR3: TGTGCCAGCAGTTACGTGGGACAGGTTTCTGGCTACACCTTC. This sequence encodes CASSYVGQVSGYTF. The J gene is TRBJ1-2, the V gene TRBV6-2 or TRBV6-3; 8 bases are a match to TRBD1. V gave up 2 bases and J gave up 7 bases; unmatched junction bases: 6. CDR3 length equals 14 residues. Germline CDR1 is MNHEY and CDR2 is SVGEGT.

The chain is built from TRBV18 and TRBJ2-7; D is perhaps TRBD1 (6 bases). Deletions cut 3 bases from V and 0 bases from J, with 15 bases between. CDR3 length: 16 amino acids. Germline CDR1 KGHSH, CDR2 LQKENI. In DNA form, the CDR3 reads TGTGCCAGCTCACCGCGACAGGTGACAGACTCCTACGAGCAGTACTTC. Its protein is CASSPRQVTDSYEQYF.

The chain uses TRBV12-3 or TRBV12-4 and TRBJ1-2; D not certain. With 5 bases removed from V and 5 bases from J, the gap between germline ends came to 12 bases. CDR3 length: 13 amino acids. CDR3 coding DNA: TGTGCCAGCAGTCCTGAGGCTGGGTATGGCTACACCTTC. It encodes CASSPEAGYGYTF.

This chain joins TRBV28 and TRBJ1-4, with 11 bases aligning to TRBD1. The germline gives CDR1 MDHEN, CDR2 SYDVKM. V was pared by 5 bases and J by 5 bases, with 4 bases of the junction left unmatched. This CDR3 spans 15 amino acids. The CDR3 protein is CASSTRDRGNEKLFF. CDR3 coding DNA: TGTGCCAGCAGTACAAGGGACAGGGGGAATGAAAAACTGTTTTTT.

This chain connects TRBV2 to TRBJ2-1, with 10 bases lining up with TRBD2. Germline values: CDR1 SNHLY, CDR2 FYNNEI. The V gene end was trimmed by 8 bases and the J gene end by 8 bases; junction bases not matched to a gene: 3. The CDR3 extends over 12 amino acids. The DNA of the CDR3 is TGTGCCAGCGCTAGCGGGAGTTATGAGCAGTTCTTC. Its protein is CASASGSYEQFF.

The chain is built from TRBV19 and TRBJ2-1; 8 nucleotides match TRBD1. This CDR3 comprises 17 residues. The ends lost 6 bases at V and 7 bases at J; junction bases unmatched: 17. CDR1 LNHDA and CDR2 SQIVND come from the germline V gene (reference sequence). The CDR3 loop is CASRSIASGGVDNEQFF. DNA of the CDR3: TGTGCCAGTAGGAGCATTGCGTCAGGGGGCGTCGATAATGAGCAGTTCTTC.

On this clone itself: The sample carries other DNA sequences with the same CDR3. DNA for the CDR3: TGTGCCTGGAGTGTACGGGGGAATCAGCCCCAGCATTTT. Its protein is CAWSVRGNQPQHF. This chain uses TRBV30 with TRBJ1-5, with D perhaps TRBD1 (5 bases). Germline values: CDR1 GTSNPN, CDR2 SVGIG (reference sequence). Trimming took off 0 bases at V and 4 bases at J, with 7 bases between the two ends. The length of the CDR3 is 13 residues.

This chain links TRBV12-3 or TRBV12-4 with TRBJ1-6, with D unclear. Trimming took 5 bases from V and 6 from J, leaving 5 bases between them. The CDR3 extends over 12 amino acids. Here the CDR3 DNA reads TGTGCCAGCAGTGTGGCTAATTCACCCCTCCACTTT. Translated: CASSVANSPLHF.

V usage is TRBV7-2 and J usage is TRBJ2-1; 9 bases map to TRBD2. V was pared by 4 bases and J by 3 bases, with 4 bases of the junction left unmatched. Germline CDR1 reads SGHTA; CDR2 reads FQGNSA. This CDR3 is built from 15 residues. CDR3 residues: CASSSTTSGYNEQFF. The CDR3 nucleotides read TGTGCCAGCAGCTCGACGACTAGCGGCTACAATGAGCAGTTCTTC.

The rearrangement links TRBV18 to TRBJ1-6, with 7 bases identical to TRBD1. Germline assignment: CDR1 KGHSH and CDR2 LQKENI. The CDR3 has 15 residues. V shed 2 bases, J shed 8 bases, and the junction held 6 bases outside the gene matches. The CDR3 sequence: CASSPMGQTDSPLHF. CDR3 coding DNA: TGTGCCAGCTCACCAATGGGACAGACCGATTCACCCCTCCACTTT.

This chain uses TRBV6-1 with TRBJ1-4; TRBD1 might be the D (6 bases). Germline V lookup: CDR1 MNHNS, CDR2 SASEGT. Trimming pared 3 bases from V and 5 bases from J, leaving 10 bases between. This CDR3 contains 14 residues. The CDR3 sequence: CASSDGQGNEKLFF. The CDR3 DNA reads TGTGCCAGCAGTGACGGCCAGGGGAATGAAAAACTGTTTTTT.

The genes are TRBV6-2 or TRBV6-3 and TRBJ1-1, with TRBD1 matching 9 bases. CDR3 length equals 18 residues. Trimming at V came to 2 bases and at J to 0 bases, leaving 10 bases not matched to a gene. CDR1 and CDR2 (germline): MNHEY, SVGEGT. The CDR3 protein is CASSYNAGTGIMNTEAFF. The CDR3 bases are TGTGCCAGCAGTTACAATGCCGGGACAGGGATTATGAACACTGAAGCTTTCTTT.

This sequence joins TRBV6-4 and TRBJ1-1, with 8 bases that match TRBD1. The CDR3 runs to 15 residues. Trimming removed 6 bases from V and 4 bases from J; junction bases left unmatched: 10. CDR1 is MRHNA, CDR2 SNTAGT, per germline. CDR3 nucleotide sequence: TGTGCCAGCAGGGAAGATCAGGGGGCGGGCACTGAAGCTTTCTTT. Its protein is CASREDQGAGTEAFF.

J is TRBJ2-1 and V is TRBV11-2; D is possibly TRBD1 (5 bases). The CDR3 sequence is 16 residues long. The V gene lost 1 base and the J gene lost 0 bases, with 10 bases spanning the gap. The germline V gene encodes CDR1 SGHAT and CDR2 FQNNGV. The CDR3 region is CASSLANRSSYNEQFF. CDR3 coding DNA: TGTGCCAGCAGCTTAGCGAACAGGTCCTCCTACAATGAGCAGTTCTTC.

This chain links TRBV18 with TRBJ1-6; D remains ambiguous. This CDR3 is built from 14 residues. The germline V and J ends were trimmed by 0 bases and 10 bases, with 10 bases remaining between them. Looked up from germline, CDR1 is KGHSH and CDR2 is LQKENI. CDR3 protein: CASSPPSGNSPLHF. The CDR3 DNA is TGTGCCAGCTCACCACCGTCGGGTAACTCACCCCTCCACTTT.

The V call is TRBV4-1, the J call TRBJ2-3; possibly TRBD2 for D (5 bases). The CDR3 totals 17 residues. V was pared by 4 bases and J by 2 bases, with 19 bases between. Germline values: CDR1 MGHRA, CDR2 YSYEKL. The CDR3 loop reads CASSLDWTFAITDTQYF. CDR3 DNA sequence: TGCGCCAGCAGCCTCGACTGGACTTTCGCAATCACAGATACGCAGTATTTT.

The chain links TRBV5-1 to TRBJ2-7, with D possibly being TRBD1 (7 bases). This CDR3 is 16 amino acids long. CDR1 is SGHRS and CDR2 is YFSETQ in the germline V gene. V lost 2 bases and J 5 bases, leaving 20 bases between the germline ends. The DNA of the CDR3 is TGCGCCAGCAGCTTAAATTCGCTCGGCAGGGGGGACGAGCAGTACTTC. It translates to CASSLNSLGRGDEQYF.

The chain recombines TRBV15 with TRBJ1-2; 9 nucleotides align to TRBD1. Looked up from germline, CDR1 is LNHNV and CDR2 is YYDKDF (reference sequence). The length of the CDR3 is 15 residues. V shed 3 bases, J shed 7 bases, and the junction held 9 bases outside the gene matches. For the CDR3, the DNA is TGTGCCACCAGCAGGGCCCAGTGGACAGGGGTTGGCTACACCTTC. Translation gives CATSRAQWTGVGYTF.

The CDR3 DNA is TGTGCCAGCAGCCCTGGACAGGGGCGGCATGAAAAACTGTTTTTT. Its protein product is CASSPGQGRHEKLFF. The chain has TRBV3-1 (or the pseudogene TRBV3-2) and TRBJ1-4; 9 positions agree with TRBD1. The V segment lost 4 bases and the J segment 6 bases; nucleotides outside the gene matches: 6. This CDR3 is built from 15 residues. Per germline, CDR1 LGHDT and CDR2 YNNKEL (reference sequence).

DNA of the CDR3: TGTGCCAGTAGTACTTCGGACAGGGGTGTGTGGGAGCAGTACTTC. Translating gives CASSTSDRGVWEQYF. This rearrangement joins TRBV19 to TRBJ2-7, with 9 bases lining up with TRBD1. This CDR3 has 15 amino acids. V lost 4 bases, J lost 7 bases, and 11 bases stayed unmatched. Germline V gene sequence: CDR1 LNHDA, CDR2 SQIVND (reference sequence).